The 20 T cell receptor beta chains presented below share a single source sample, sequenced in a study of chemoradiotherapy in HPV16-positive cancers. Using immunoSEQ multiplex PCR, the repertoire was profiled, and TCRdb retains in-frame clones only, with some absent. The table lists under 15,000 clones, 50% to 75% of them singletons. The sample was collected from a patient who underwent chemoradiotherapy. These receptors were collected from a human donor with HPV-associated anogenital cancer.

This chain connects TRBV5-1 to TRBJ2-3; no firm D call. The CDR3 length is 14 residues. The V end lost 4 bases, the J end lost 0 bases, and 9 bases lay between the germline ends. Germline assignment: CDR1 SGHRS and CDR2 YFSETQ. The CDR3 sequence is CASSVGYSTDTQYF. In DNA form, the CDR3 reads TGCGCCAGCAGCGTTGGTTATAGCACAGATACGCAGTATTTT.

The chain uses TRBV7-3 and TRBJ2-3; TRBD1 aligns across 12 bases. The V and J ends lost 6 bases and 7 bases, in that order; junction bases with no gene match: 11. The CDR3 covers 16 residues. CDR1 and CDR2 from the germline V gene are SGHTA and FQGTGA. In nucleotides, the CDR3 is TGTGCCAGCAGTTTCCGAGCGGGACAGGGGGCGAATACGCAGTATTTT. This gives the protein CASSFRAGQGANTQYF.

CDR3 bases: TGCGCCAGCAGCCCGACCGGGCATAGCAATCAGCCCCAGCATTTT. Translating it yields CASSPTGHSNQPQHF. V usage is TRBV5-1 and J usage is TRBJ1-5; no definite D call. This CDR3 is 15 amino acids long. V shed 4 bases and J shed 0 bases, with 11 bases lying between them. Germline CDR1 and CDR2: SGHRS and YFSETQ.

By proportion, this clone is medium-sized. The CDR3 DNA sequence: TGTGCCAGCAGCGTACCCGCAGGGTCGCGGGAGGGCCTCAATGAGCAGTTCTTC. Protein sequence: CASSVPAGSREGLNEQFF. This chain joins TRBV5-6 and TRBJ2-1; TRBD2 matches at 9 bases. The CDR3 runs to 18 residues. Looked up from germline, CDR1 is SGHDT and CDR2 is YYEEEE. Germline trimming cut 4 bases from V and 6 bases from J; bases unmatched to any gene: 17.

The chain couples TRBV2 to TRBJ2-2; 8 nucleotides agree with TRBD1. CDR1 SNHLY and CDR2 FYNNEI come from the germline V gene. V lost 7 bases, J lost 5 bases, and 9 bases stayed unmatched. The CDR3 runs 15 residues. The CDR3 loop is CASNTAWTGTGELFF. The CDR3 nucleotides are TGTGCCAGCAATACTGCTTGGACAGGGACCGGGGAGCTGTTTTTT.

The chain has TRBV7-3 and TRBJ1-3; 8 nucleotides align to TRBD1. The J segment lost 4 bases and the V segment lost 5 bases, leaving 7 bases of the junction unmatched. This CDR3 has 15 residues. The germline CDR1 and CDR2 sequences are SGHTA and FQGTGA. The chain's CDR3 is CASSPDRGFGNTIYF. CDR3 DNA sequence: TGTGCCAGCAGCCCCGACAGGGGCTTCGGAAACACCATATATTTT.

The chain couples TRBV30 to TRBJ2-7; 10 nucleotides agree with TRBD1. This CDR3 is built from 15 residues. V shed 4 bases and J 5 bases; nucleotides not matched to a gene: 11. CDR1 and CDR2 from the germline V gene are GTSNPN and SVGIG (reference sequence). The CDR3 region is CAWNPLGQGSDEQYF. Written as DNA, the CDR3 is TGTGCCTGGAACCCTCTGGGACAGGGGAGTGACGAGCAGTACTTC. Full variable domain (outside the CDR3, taken from reference TRBV30 and TRBJ2-7): SQTIHQWPATLVQPVGSPLSLECTVEGTSNPNLYWYRQAAGRGLQLLFYSVGIGQISSEVPQNLSASRPQDRQFILSSKKLLLSDSGFYLCAWNPLGQGSDEQYFGPGTRLTVT.

The chain recombines TRBV30 with TRBJ2-7; 10 bases fit TRBD2. In germline, CDR1 is GTSNPN, CDR2 SVGIG (reference sequence). V shed 2 bases, J shed 4 bases, and the junction held 2 bases outside the gene matches. The CDR3 extends over 13 amino acids. In nucleotides, the CDR3 is TGTGCCTGGAGTCTGGGACTAGCGTACGAGCAGTACTTC. Its protein product is CAWSLGLAYEQYF.

The chain links TRBV7-6 to TRBJ2-2; D remains unclear. V gave up 2 bases and J gave up 1 base, with 5 bases separating them. CDR1 and CDR2 (germline): SGHVS, FNYEAQ. The CDR3 has 14 residues. Here the CDR3 reads CASSLNGNTGELFF. The CDR3, as DNA: TGTGCCAGCAGCTTAAACGGGAACACCGGGGAGCTGTTTTTT.

The rearrangement links TRBV15 to TRBJ2-3, with no clear D. The V gene lost 1 base and the J gene lost 0 bases, with 8 bases spanning the gap. Germline V gene data show CDR1 as LNHNV and CDR2 as YYDKDF (reference sequence). The CDR3 spans 15 residues. The CDR3 spells CATSRVTGSTDTQYF. CDR3 nucleotides: TGTGCCACCAGCAGAGTGACGGGCAGCACAGATACGCAGTATTTT.

This clone was seen just once. The chain joins TRBV11-3 to TRBJ2-1, with a tentative D call TRBD1 (6 bases). Trimming removed 5 bases from V and 3 bases from J, with 20 bases in between. The CDR3 is made up of 17 amino acids. CDR1 and CDR2 (germline): SGHNT, YENEEA. DNA of the CDR3: TGTGCCAGCAGCAACCGCCTGCAGGGGTTACACTACAATGAGCAGTTCTTC. Translating it yields CASSNRLQGLHYNEQFF.

The V call is TRBV28, the J call TRBJ2-1; TRBD1 is a possible D gene (5 bases). The V end lost 3 bases, the J end lost 7 bases, and 16 bases lay between the germline ends. The CDR3 spans 15 residues. Germline assignment: CDR1 MDHEN and CDR2 SYDVKM. CDR3 DNA sequence: TGTGCCAGCAGTTTTGGGGCTGGACGACTTAATGAGCAGTTCTTC. The encoded protein is CASSFGAGRLNEQFF. The full variable domain, in which reference TRBV28 and TRBJ2-1 provide the parts outside the CDR3, is DVKVTQSSRYLVKRTGEKVFLECVQDMDHENMFWYRQDPGLGLRLIYFSYDVKMKEKGDIPEGYSVSREKKERFSLILESASTNQTSMYLCASSFGAGRLNEQFFGPGTRLTVL.

This clone was picked up a small number of times. The CDR3 sequence is CASSLGGGELFF. DNA for the CDR3: TGTGCCAGCAGTTTAGGTGGGGGGGAGCTGTTTTTT. The chain uses TRBV27 and TRBJ2-2; D not certain. The germline V gene has CDR1 MNHEY and CDR2 SMNVEV (reference sequence). V was trimmed by 2 bases and J by 8 bases, leaving 6 bases between them. The CDR3 spans 12 residues.

The chain is built from TRBV5-6 and TRBJ2-5; D is perhaps TRBD2 (5 bases). CDR1 is SGHDT and CDR2 is YYEEEE in the germline V gene. V was pared by 0 bases and J by 2 bases, with 8 bases between. The length of the CDR3 is 14 residues. The CDR3 is CASSLGLAQETQYF. For the CDR3, the DNA is TGTGCCAGCAGCTTGGGGCTAGCTCAAGAGACCCAGTACTTC. The full variable domain, completed using reference TRBV5-6 and TRBJ2-5, is DAGVTQSPTHLIKTRGQQVTLRCSPKSGHDTVSWYQQALGQGPQFIFQYYEEEERQRGNFPDRFSGHQFPNYSSELNVNALLLGDSALYLCASSLGLAQETQYFGPGTRLLVL.

The CDR3 reads CASSLVGSRTDTQYF. CDR3 nucleotide sequence: TGTGCCAGCAGTTTGGTCGGGAGTAGAACAGATACGCAGTATTTT. The chain employs TRBV28 and TRBJ2-3; D might be TRBD2 (6 bases). The CDR3 length is 15 residues. Per germline, CDR1 MDHEN and CDR2 SYDVKM. V gave up 3 bases and J gave up 3 bases, with 13 bases separating them.

There are a few counts of this clone. This chain uses TRBV4-1 with TRBJ2-1; 8 bases line up with TRBD2. The V gene's germline CDR1 is MGHRA and CDR2 YSYEKL. CDR3 length: 16 amino acids. V was pared by 4 bases and J by 7 bases, with 12 bases of the junction left unmatched. CDR3 sequence: CASSRPTSGKRNEQFF. For the CDR3, the DNA is TGCGCCAGCAGCCGACCTACTAGCGGCAAGAGAAATGAGCAGTTCTTC.

This chain connects TRBV30 to TRBJ1-4; 8 nucleotides match TRBD1. The CDR3 runs 16 residues. With V trimmed by 2 bases and J by 0 bases, 5 bases remained unmatched. Germline V gene sequence: CDR1 GTSNPN, CDR2 SVGIG (reference sequence). The CDR3 here is CAWSRQGHATNEKLFF. The CDR3 DNA sequence: TGTGCCTGGAGTCGACAGGGGCATGCAACTAATGAAAAACTGTTTTTT.

This clone came up a few times. The J gene is TRBJ2-2, the V gene TRBV6-5; D perhaps matches TRBD1 (5 bases). Germline CDR1 and CDR2: MNHEY and SVGAGI. CDR3 length: 13 residues. V was shortened by 6 bases and J by 1 base, with 6 bases between the two germline ends. CDR3 DNA sequence: TGTGCCAGCAGAAGGGGGAACACCGGGGAGCTGTTTTTT. It translates to CASRRGNTGELFF.

The chain couples TRBV6-6 to TRBJ1-5, with D uncertain. V shed 4 bases and J shed 0 bases, with 10 bases lying between them. Germline V gene sequence: CDR1 MNHNY, CDR2 SVGAGI (reference sequence). This CDR3 is 15 amino acids long. The CDR3 spells CASSFKADSNQPQHF. The CDR3 DNA is TGTGCCAGCAGTTTTAAAGCAGATAGCAATCAGCCCCAGCATTTT.

The CDR3 reads CASSRSFDYEQYF. CDR3 nucleotide sequence: TGTGCCAGCAGCCGATCGTTTGACTACGAGCAGTACTTC. The chain links TRBV9 to TRBJ2-7; D not certain. Germline V gene lookup returns CDR1 SGDLS and CDR2 YYNGEE. This CDR3 comprises 13 residues. V was trimmed by 4 bases and J by 3 bases, leaving 11 bases between them.